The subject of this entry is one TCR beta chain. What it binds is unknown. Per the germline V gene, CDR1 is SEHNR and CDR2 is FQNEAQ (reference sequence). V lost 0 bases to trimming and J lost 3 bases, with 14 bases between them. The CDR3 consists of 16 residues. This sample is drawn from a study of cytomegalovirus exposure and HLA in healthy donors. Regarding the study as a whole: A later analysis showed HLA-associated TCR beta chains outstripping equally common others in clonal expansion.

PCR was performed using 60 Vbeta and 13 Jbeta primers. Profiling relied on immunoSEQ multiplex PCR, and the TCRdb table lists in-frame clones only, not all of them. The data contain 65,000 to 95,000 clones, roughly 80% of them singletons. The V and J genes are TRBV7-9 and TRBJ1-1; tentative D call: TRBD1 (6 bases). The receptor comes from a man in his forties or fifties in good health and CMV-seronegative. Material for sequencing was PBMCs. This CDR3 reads CASSLASGGWHTEAFF. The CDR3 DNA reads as TGTGCCAGCAGCTTAGCATCGGGGGGCTGGCACACTGAAGCTTTCTTT.